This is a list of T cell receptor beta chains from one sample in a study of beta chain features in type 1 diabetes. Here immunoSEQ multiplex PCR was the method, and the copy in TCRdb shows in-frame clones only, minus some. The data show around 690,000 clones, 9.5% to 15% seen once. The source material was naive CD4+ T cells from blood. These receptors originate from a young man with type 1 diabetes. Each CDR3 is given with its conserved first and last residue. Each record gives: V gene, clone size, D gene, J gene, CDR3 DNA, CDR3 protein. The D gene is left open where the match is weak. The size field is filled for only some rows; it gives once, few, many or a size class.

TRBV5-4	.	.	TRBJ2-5	TGTGCCAGCACCCCGGGTGGTAGCGCAATGCAAGAGACCCAGTACTTC	CASTPGGSAMQETQYF
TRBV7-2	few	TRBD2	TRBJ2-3	TGTGCCAGCAGCTTAGCGGGACTAGCGGGGGCCATAGATACGCAGTATTTT	CASSLAGLAGAIDTQYF
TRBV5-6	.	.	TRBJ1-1	TGTGCCAGCAGTCAGGGACTGGTGAACACTGAAGCTTTCTTT	CASSQGLVNTEAFF
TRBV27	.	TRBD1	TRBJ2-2	TGTGCCAGCAGGAAGACAGGGGTCAACACCGGGGAGCTGTTTTTT	CASRKTGVNTGELFF
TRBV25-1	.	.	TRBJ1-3	TGTGCCAGCAGTAACGAATATGGAAACACCATATATTTT	CASSNEYGNTIYF
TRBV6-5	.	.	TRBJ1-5	TGTGCCAGCAGTTACTCGTCGGGGTATCAGCCCCAGCATTTT	CASSYSSGYQPQHF
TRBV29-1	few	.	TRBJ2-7	TGCAGCGTTGAAGGTTCAAGGGGAGGAGCCTACGAGCAGTACTTC	CSVEGSRGGAYEQYF
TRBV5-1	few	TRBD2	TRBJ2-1	TGCGCCAGCAGCATCCTAGCGGGGGCCTACAATGAGCAGTTCTTC	CASSILAGAYNEQFF
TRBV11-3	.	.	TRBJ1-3	TGTGCCAGCAGCCCCGTCAATGGGGACTCTGGAAACACCATATATTTT	CASSPVNGDSGNTIYF
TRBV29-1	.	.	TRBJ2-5	TGCAGCGTTGCCCAAGAGACCCAGTACTTC	CSVAQETQYF
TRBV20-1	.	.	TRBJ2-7	TGCAGTGCAACGAAAGACGAGCAGTACTTC	CSATKDEQYF
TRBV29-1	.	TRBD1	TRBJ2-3	TGCAGCGTTGCAGGACAGGGGACAGATACGCAGTATTTT	CSVAGQGTDTQYF
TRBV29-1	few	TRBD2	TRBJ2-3	TGCAGCGTTAAGGCCGTACCGGGGGGACTCACAGATACGCAGTATTTT	CSVKAVPGGLTDTQYF
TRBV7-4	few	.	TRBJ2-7	TGTGCCAGCAGCTTAATCTCGGCCAGTAACTACGAGCAGTACTTC	CASSLISASNYEQYF
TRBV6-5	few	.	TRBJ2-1	TGTGCCAGCAGTTACAAAGGACAGTACAATGAGCAGTTCTTC	CASSYKGQYNEQFF
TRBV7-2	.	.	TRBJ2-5	TGTGCCAGCAGCTTAGCCCAGGGGGGGCAGGGGACCCAGTACTTC	CASSLAQGGQGTQYF
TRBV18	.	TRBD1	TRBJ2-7	TGTGCCAGCTCACCACCCCCTTTTGCTGGGACAGATCCCTACGAGCAGTACTTC	CASSPPPFAGTDPYEQYF
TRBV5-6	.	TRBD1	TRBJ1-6	TGTGCCAGCAGCAAGGGACAGGGCATCCACTTT	CASSKGQGIHF
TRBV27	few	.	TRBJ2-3	TGTGCCAGCAGTTCCCGAAAGCGGTCTAGCACAGATACGCAGTATTTT	CASSSRKRSSTDTQYF
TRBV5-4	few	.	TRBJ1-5	TGTGCCAGCAGCTTCAACAGCGATCAGCCCCAGCATTTT	CASSFNSDQPQHF
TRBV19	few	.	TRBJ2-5	TGTGCCAGTAGTATAAACGAGGGGACGGCGGAGACCCAGTACTTC	CASSINEGTAETQYF
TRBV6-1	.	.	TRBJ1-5	TGTGCCAGCAGCAACATCCTTAGCAATCAGCCCCAGCATTTT	CASSNILSNQPQHF
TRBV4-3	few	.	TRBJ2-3	TGCGCCAGCAGCCAATCGACGGGCCCCCTGACGCAGTATTTT	CASSQSTGPLTQYF
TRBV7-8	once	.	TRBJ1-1	TGTGCCAGCAGCCCTCTAAGGGGTACTGAAGCTTTCTTT	CASSPLRGTEAFF
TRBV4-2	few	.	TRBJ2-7	TGTGCCAGCAGCCAAGCCCCCGGACAGCCCTACGAGCAGTACTTC	CASSQAPGQPYEQYF
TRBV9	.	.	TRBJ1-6	TGTGCCAGCAGCGTGGGGCAGGGGAATTCACCCCTCCACTTT	CASSVGQGNSPLHF
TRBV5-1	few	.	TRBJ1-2	TGCGCCAGCAGCTTAGATAGCTGGAACTATGGCTACACCTTC	CASSLDSWNYGYTF
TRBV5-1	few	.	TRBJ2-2	TGCGCCAGCAGCTTGGCCCAGAATCTGCTTACCGGGGAGCTGTTTTTT	CASSLAQNLLTGELFF
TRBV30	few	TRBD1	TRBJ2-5	TGTGCCTGGCGGACAGGGGGCGCCCCTTGGTACCAAGAGACCCAGTACTTC	CAWRTGGAPWYQETQYF
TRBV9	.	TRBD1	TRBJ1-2	TGTGCCAGCAGCGCTTTGACAGGGGAGGGTGGCTACACCTTC	CASSALTGEGGYTF
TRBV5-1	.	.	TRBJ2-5	TGCGCCAGCAGCAGCAATGTCCAAGAGACCCAGTACTTC	CASSSNVQETQYF